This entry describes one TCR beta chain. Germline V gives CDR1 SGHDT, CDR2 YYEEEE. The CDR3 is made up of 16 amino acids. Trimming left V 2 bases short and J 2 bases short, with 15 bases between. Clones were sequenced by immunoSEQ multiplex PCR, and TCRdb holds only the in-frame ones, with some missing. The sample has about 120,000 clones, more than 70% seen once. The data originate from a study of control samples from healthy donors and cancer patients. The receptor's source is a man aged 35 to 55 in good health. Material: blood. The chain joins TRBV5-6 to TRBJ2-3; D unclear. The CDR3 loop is CASSFFSRPTTDTQYF. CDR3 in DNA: TGTGCCAGCAGCTTTTTTAGCCGCCCCACCACAGATACGCAGTATTTT.